The TCR beta chain under discussion was sequenced for a study of blood T cell repertoires in COVID-19. Whole-study context: T cells, B-cell-depleted T cells, or PBMCs supplied cDNA or gDNA.

Source study methods: Amplification with reference gene primers provided the estimates of nucleated cell counts. The protocol was immunoSEQ multiplex PCR, while the TCRdb copy is restricted to in-frame clones and leaves out a portion. The DNA was the basis for D and trimming; V, J and clone size are from that table. The sample consists of under 300,000 clones, 82% of them appearing once. V dropped 3 bases and J dropped 7; count of bases not matched to a gene: 7. The CDR3 is made up of 15 amino acids. The germline gives CDR1 SGHRS, CDR2 YFSETQ. The origin of this receptor is a woman older than 75 with active or convalescent COVID-19. Material: peripheral blood. V usage is TRBV5-1 and J usage is TRBJ1-1; TRBD1 agrees at 12 bases. CDR3 bases: TGCGCCAGCAGCTCACTGGGACAGGGGGCCGGTGAAGCTTTCTTT. Amino acids: CASSSLGQGAGEAFF.